The 21 T cell receptor beta chains below all came from one sample that was sequenced in a study of blood T cell repertoires in COVID-19. Some clones are missing from TCRdb's copy, which holds only in-frame ones; the method was immunoSEQ multiplex PCR. Of roughly 220,000 clones in the sample, 65% to 90% were seen once. The sample consisted of peripheral blood. The receptors stem from a woman in her 40s who had recovered from COVID-19.

V gene TRBV19 combines with J gene TRBJ1-2; 7 bases are shared with TRBD1. Per the germline V gene, CDR1 is LNHDA and CDR2 is SQIVND (reference sequence). V shed 8 bases, J shed 4 bases, and the junction held 10 bases outside the gene matches. This CDR3 comprises 14 residues. The CDR3 reads CASSPGGQGYGYTF. DNA for the CDR3: TGTGCCAGTTCACCAGGGGGGCAGGGCTATGGCTACACCTTC.

The chain links TRBV7-2 to TRBJ1-2; 10 bases map to TRBD1. The V gene's germline CDR1 is SGHTA and CDR2 FQGNSA. V shed 4 bases and J 6 bases; nucleotides not matched to a gene: 5. This CDR3 has 14 amino acids. This CDR3 reads CASSSGQGHDGYTF. For the CDR3, the DNA is TGTGCCAGCAGCTCGGGACAGGGGCACGATGGCTACACCTTC.

The chain employs TRBV25-1 and TRBJ1-2; 7 bases are shared with TRBD1. Losses at the gene ends were 3 bases for V and 5 bases for J; bases not matched to a gene: 3. This CDR3 is 13 amino acids long. Germline V CDR1 and CDR2: MGHDK, SYGVNS. In DNA, the CDR3 is TGTGCCAGCAGTGATCGGGGACAGTATGGCTACACCTTC. This gives the protein CASSDRGQYGYTF.

This chain joins TRBV5-6 and TRBJ2-5; D is perhaps TRBD1 (5 bases). The germline V gene has CDR1 SGHDT and CDR2 YYEEEE. The CDR3 consists of 13 residues. V shed 0 bases and J shed 2 bases, with 5 bases lying between them. The CDR3 DNA follows: TGTGCCAGCAGCTTGGACAGGCAAGAGACCCAGTACTTC. It yields the protein CASSLDRQETQYF.

This clone was seen a few times. The chain couples TRBV2 to TRBJ1-5; 8 bases line up with TRBD1. The germline V gene has CDR1 SNHLY and CDR2 FYNNEI. J lost 6 bases, V lost 6 bases, and 10 bases had no gene match. This CDR3 spans 15 amino acids. CDR3 loop: CASRPGQAALQPQHF. DNA of the CDR3: TGTGCCAGCAGACCGGGACAGGCGGCTCTTCAGCCCCAGCATTTT. The whole variable domain, remainder taken from reference TRBV2 and TRBJ1-5, is EPEVTQTPSHQVTQMGQEVILRCVPISNHLYFYWYRQILGQKVEFLVSFYNNEISEKSEIFDDQFSVERPDGSNFTLKIRSTKLEDSAMYFCASRPGQAALQPQHFGDGTRLSIL.

V and J are TRBV4-1 and TRBJ1-3; D is undetermined. Trimming stripped 0 bases from V and 0 bases from J, with 3 bases between. Germline values: CDR1 MGHRA, CDR2 YSYEKL. The CDR3 spans 14 residues. CDR3: CASSQDFSGNTIYF. The DNA of the CDR3 is TGCGCCAGCAGCCAAGACTTCTCTGGAAACACCATATATTTT.

This sequence joins TRBV6-5 and TRBJ2-7; 8 nucleotides match TRBD1. This CDR3 contains 15 residues. Per germline, CDR1 MNHEY and CDR2 SVGAGI. J lost 4 bases, V lost 0 bases, and 5 bases had no gene match. CDR3 loop: CASSYSMQGAYEQYF. In DNA, the CDR3 is TGTGCCAGCAGTTACTCGATGCAGGGGGCGTACGAGCAGTACTTC.

The rearrangement links TRBV6-2 or TRBV6-3 to TRBJ2-3; D is unclear. This CDR3 comprises 12 residues. V was pared by 0 bases and J by 5 bases, with 3 bases between. Germline CDR1 is MNHEY and CDR2 is SVGEGT. CDR3 residues: CASSYSGDTQYF. The CDR3 DNA sequence: TGTGCCAGCAGTTACTCCGGAGATACGCAGTATTTT.

The rearrangement links TRBV9 to TRBJ2-5; weak D call: TRBD2 (5 bases). Looked up from germline, CDR1 is SGDLS and CDR2 is YYNGEE. V shed 0 bases and J shed 0 bases, with 6 bases lying between them. The CDR3 contains 14 residues. The CDR3 nucleotides read TGTGCCAGCAGCGTAGGAGGGTACCAAGAGACCCAGTACTTC. As protein: CASSVGGYQETQYF.

V is TRBV27 and J is TRBJ1-1, with 7 bases matching TRBD1. Germline trimming cut 5 bases from V and 2 bases from J; bases unmatched to any gene: 8. CDR1 and CDR2 (germline): MNHEY, SMNVEV (reference sequence). This CDR3 is 15 amino acids long. The CDR3, as DNA: TGTGCCAGCAGTCCCCCGGACAGGATTAACACTGAAGCTTTCTTT. As protein: CASSPPDRINTEAFF.

The chain joins TRBV2 to TRBJ2-5; no definite D call. Germline values: CDR1 SNHLY, CDR2 FYNNEI. The CDR3 runs 13 residues. Between the trimmed V and J ends, which lost 4 bases and 0 bases, there was a span of 6 bases. The CDR3: CASSVLNQETQYF. The CDR3 nucleotides read TGTGCCAGCAGTGTACTCAACCAAGAGACCCAGTACTTC.

The V and J genes are TRBV11-2 and TRBJ1-1, with D possibly matching TRBD1 (6 bases). From germline, CDR1 is SGHAT and CDR2 FQNNGV. CDR3 length equals 18 residues. V gave up 8 bases and J gave up 1 base, with 26 bases separating them. This CDR3 reads CASRRFPKGGKKNTEAFF. As DNA, the CDR3 is TGTGCCAGCCGCCGATTCCCGAAGGGGGGGAAGAAGAACACTGAAGCTTTCTTT. The full variable domain, completed using reference TRBV11-2 and TRBJ1-1, is EAGVAQSPRYKIIEKRQSVAFWCNPISGHATLYWYQQILGQGPKLLIQFQNNGVVDDSQLPKDRFSAERLKGVDSTLKIQPAKLEDSAVYLCASRRFPKGGKKNTEAFFGQGTRLTVV.

V gene TRBV24-1 combines with J gene TRBJ1-2, with D possibly being TRBD1 (6 bases). Germline V gives CDR1 KGHDR, CDR2 SFDVKD. The CDR3 is 17 residues long. Trimming stripped 8 bases from V and 3 bases from J, with 24 bases between. This CDR3 is CATTWHRGTHLYYGYTF. CDR3 sequence (DNA): TGTGCCACCACCTGGCACCGTGGGACACATCTTTACTATGGCTACACCTTC.

A single count supports this clone. J is TRBJ2-1 and V is TRBV2; 8 positions match TRBD2. From germline, CDR1 is SNHLY and CDR2 FYNNEI. The trim removed 5 bases at V and 8 bases at J, leaving 14 bases unmatched. This CDR3 is 16 amino acids long. The CDR3 DNA reads as TGTGCCAGCAGTCCGGCGCGGGGGGCTGCTGGCTATGAGCAGTTCTTC. It codes for CASSPARGAAGYEQFF.

The genes are TRBV5-1 and TRBJ1-4, with a tentative D call TRBD1 (6 bases). The ends were cut back, 4 bases at V and 6 bases at J, with 16 bases in the middle. This CDR3 spans 15 amino acids. The germline CDR1 and CDR2 sequences are SGHRS and YFSETQ. CDR3 DNA: TGCGCCAGCAGCGCTAGAGGGGGGGCTTATGAAAAACTGTTTTTT. It yields the protein CASSARGGAYEKLFF. Looking up the rest from reference TRBV5-1 and TRBJ1-4 gives the full variable domain: KAGVTQTPRYLIKTRGQQVTLSCSPISGHRSVSWYQQTPGQGLQFLFEYFSETQRNKGNFPGRFSGRQFSNSRSEMNVSTLELGDSALYLCASSARGGAYEKLFFGSGTQLSVL.

This chain links TRBV13 with TRBJ2-1, with D possibly TRBD2 on 5 matching bases. The CDR3 is 15 amino acids. V was clipped by 2 bases and J by 0 bases, with 8 bases between them. Germline V gene data show CDR1 as PRHDT and CDR2 as FYEKMQ (reference sequence). The DNA of the CDR3 is TGTGCCAGCAGCTTATCGGGGTTCTCCTACAATGAGCAGTTCTTC. Its translation is CASSLSGFSYNEQFF.

This chain links TRBV19 with TRBJ1-1; D may be TRBD1 (5 bases). The CDR3 sequence is 16 residues long. The germline V gene encodes CDR1 LNHDA and CDR2 SQIVND (reference sequence). The ends were cut back, 4 bases at V and 1 base at J, with 16 bases in the middle. The CDR3 DNA sequence: TGTGCCAGTAGTAACTTCGGCGGGACGGAGAACACTGAAGCTTTCTTT. It codes for CASSNFGGTENTEAFF.

This chain uses TRBV9 with TRBJ2-1; D is uncertain. V was pared by 0 bases and J by 4 bases, with 11 bases between. CDR3 size: 15 residues. Looked up from germline, CDR1 is SGDLS and CDR2 is YYNGEE. The CDR3 protein is CASSVAHPGYNEQFF. In DNA form, the CDR3 reads TGTGCCAGCAGCGTAGCTCATCCAGGTTACAATGAGCAGTTCTTC. Full variable domain (outside the CDR3, taken from reference TRBV9 and TRBJ2-1): DSGVTQTPKHLITATGQRVTLRCSPRSGDLSVYWYQQSLDQGLQFLIQYYNGEERAKGNILERFSAQQFPDLHSELNLSSLELGDSALYFCASSVAHPGYNEQFFGPGTRLTVL.

The chain uses TRBV4-3 and TRBJ2-7, with 8 nucleotides matching TRBD1. The V gene's germline CDR1 is LGHNA and CDR2 YSLEER. The trim removed 0 bases at V and 5 bases at J, leaving 9 bases unmatched. The CDR3 is 16 residues long. The CDR3 region is CASSQDPGTGSDEQYF. CDR3 DNA sequence: TGCGCCAGCAGCCAAGACCCCGGGACAGGCTCAGACGAGCAGTACTTC.

J is TRBJ2-2 and V is TRBV11-3; TRBD2 agrees at 8 bases. Looked up from germline, CDR1 is SGHNT and CDR2 is YENEEA. The CDR3 has 16 residues. V trimming: 6 bases; J trimming: 0 bases; junction bases outside the gene matches: 6. CDR3 nucleotides: TGTGCCAGCAGAGCCAGACTAGCGACGAACACCGGGGAGCTGTTTTTT. This encodes CASRARLATNTGELFF.

Only a few counts were recorded for this clone. J is TRBJ1-6 and V is TRBV5-6; D not certain. Germline V CDR1 and CDR2: SGHDT, YYEEEE. Trimming took off 3 bases at V and 7 bases at J, with 20 bases between the two ends. This CDR3 comprises 17 residues. The CDR3 loop reads CASSSTNRRESNSPLHF. The DNA for the CDR3 is TGTGCCAGCAGCTCAACCAACAGACGGGAGAGCAATTCACCCCTCCACTTT.